This T cell receptor beta chain was identified during a study of post-analysis software for immune sequencing data. Study information: The disease courses spanned relapsing-remitting, secondary progressive and progressive-relapsing forms of multiple sclerosis.

For this clonotype: Its target is not known.

CDR1 SGHRS and CDR2 YFSETQ come from the germline V gene. Trimming removed 0 bases at V and 0 bases at J, with 13 bases between. This CDR3 is built from 18 residues. General study points: TRBV segments more frequent in patients than in controls numbered several and included TRBV5-6, TRBV5-1 and TRBV20-1.

Every TCR beta cDNA library bore unique molecular identifiers. TCRdb fed the PCR reads into MiXCR, producing one record per CDR3 protein. The sample carries about 460,000 distinct CDR3 sequences, 45% recorded once. This chain connects TRBV5-1 to TRBJ2-6; tentatively, D is TRBD1 (5 bases). The material sequenced was blood. The source of this sequence is a girl aged 10 to 17 with multiple sclerosis. In nucleotides, the CDR3 is TGCGCCAGCAGCTTGGATGGGGCCCCAAGCTCTGGGGCCAACGTCCTGACTTTC. It specifies CASSLDGAPSSGANVLTF.